The T cell receptor (beta chain) under discussion was sequenced for a study of blood T cell repertoires in COVID-19. As for the study in general: Specimens from acute and convalescent COVID-19 originated in the United States, Italy and Spain. T cells, B-cell-depleted T cells, or PBMCs supplied cDNA or gDNA.

V was cut by 6 bases and J by 0 bases, with 13 bases left in between. Germline loops: CDR1 SGHRS, CDR2 YFSETQ. The length of the CDR3 is 15 residues. Per the original data handling: Estimation of nucleated cell counts relied on the amplification of reference gene primers. Produced via immunoSEQ multiplex PCR; TCRdb's table is partial and in-frame only. That table is the source of V, J and clone size, and D and trimming were worked out from the DNA. The sample has under 150,000 clones; about 80% are singletons. The source material was peripheral blood. This chain uses TRBV5-1 with TRBJ2-1, with D possibly being TRBD2 (6 bases). The receptor's source is a woman aged 40 to 50 with acute or convalescent COVID-19. CDR3 bases: TGCGCCAGCAACCCGGGACTCTCCTCCTACAATGAGCAGTTCTTC. Its translation: CASNPGLSSYNEQFF.